This T cell receptor beta chain emerged from a study of T cell responses to AZD1222 COVID-19 vaccine. Worth noting for this clone: Its antigen is unidentified.

Sequencing used immunoSEQ multiplex PCR; TCRdb keeps in-frame clones, though not all of them. The data show about 60,000 clones, with around 85% seen just once and over 15% held by the top ten. General study findings and limits: The CD4 TCRs associated with vaccination extended across spike and predominated at 160-218 and 743-854. Spike-specific TCR depth and breadth grew after two AZD1222 doses. Donors were mostly white British, more females; clonal diversity possibly underestimated. Of the AZD1222 recipients, only 5 to 7 were seropositive at baseline.

Germline CDR1 MDHEN, CDR2 SYDVKM. V lost 0 bases to trimming and J lost 3 bases, with 8 bases between them. The CDR3 contains 14 residues. The input for sequencing was peripheral blood, taken on day 0 of AZD1222 vaccination. The TCR originated in an adult in good health. V and J are TRBV28 and TRBJ1-2; D gene ambiguous. The chain's CDR3 is CASSLWDGDYGYTF. CDR3 bases: TGTGCCAGCAGTTTATGGGACGGAGACTATGGCTACACCTTC.